Sequencing of this T cell receptor beta chain was carried out in a study of technical replicates of blood from a handful of donors (dated by TCRdb to about 2017). A note on this clone: The antigen it recognizes is unknown. Base qualities are missing; no much larger clone stands one base away.

To prepare the library, the immunoSEQ multiplex PCR assay was applied. Sourced from immuneACCESS, this table was stored by TCRdb with only in-frame sequences that have V and J called. A share of the clones is absent; for the studies checked, an unresolved V gene accounts for under half, and the remainder has no known explanation. For this sample the table gives more than 70,000 clones, of which 85% to 95% were detected only once. The ten largest clones take up less than 0.3% of the sample. Its CDR3 holds 16 amino acids, cysteine through phenylalanine. This entry keeps only the CDR3 DNA: 48 bases, framed from base 1.

The origin of this receptor is a human donor in good health. The rearranged segments are TRBV21-1 and TRBJ2-7; the D call TRBD2 from the table was never checked on the DNA. TRBV21-1 is deemed a pseudogene. The specimen was T cells isolated from PBMCs. CDR3 loop: CASRARLAAKYYEQYF. The nucleotide sequence reads as follows: TGTGCCAGCAGGGCTCGGCTAGCGGCCAAATACTACGAGCAGTACTTC.